The clone carrying this TCR beta chain was observed many times. This entry is derived from a study of blood T cells in healthy people across ages. Per individual sample, total RNA of at least 6 micrograms was extracted. This CDR3 comprises 15 residues. The V end was cut by 4 bases, the J end by 4 bases, with 17 bases between. CDR1 is LNHNV and CDR2 is YYDKDF in the germline V gene (reference sequence). Primers used in a second PCR of roughly 6 to 11 cycles were a sample-barcoded 5' primer and a J-beta primer mix. MiXCR, run by TCRdb on the 5' RACE reads, gives a single entry per CDR3 protein. The sample contains roughly 1.7 million distinct CDR3 sequences, about 31% of which appear only once.

The material sequenced was blood. V usage is TRBV15 and J usage is TRBJ2-7, with a tentative D call TRBD1 (5 bases). The source is a woman in her 30s in good health. CDR3 loop: CATSKEQGGRYEQYF. For the CDR3, the DNA is TGTGCCACCAGCAAAGAGCAGGGTGGCCGTTACGAGCAGTACTTC.